This T cell receptor beta chain derives from a study of blood T cell repertoires in COVID-19. This clone was seen a few times. Original handling: Estimated nucleated cell counts came from reference gene primer amplification. Using immunoSEQ multiplex PCR, the repertoire was profiled, and TCRdb retains in-frame clones only, with some absent. The D gene and trimming were derived from the DNA, and the V and J assignments and clone size from that table. The sample has fewer than 300,000 clones, 70% to 90% seen once; the top ten hold less than 3%. V lost 3 bases, J lost 13 bases, and 13 bases lay in between. The germline V gene has CDR1 SGHNT and CDR2 YYREEE (reference sequence). The CDR3 runs to 12 residues.

What was sequenced was peripheral blood. The receptor comes from a woman aged 45-59 years with acute or convalescent COVID-19. The chain joins TRBV5-4 to TRBJ1-4; D is possibly TRBD1 (5 bases). The chain's CDR3 is CASSSLGGTLFF. The CDR3, as DNA: TGTGCCAGCAGCTCCCTCGGAGGGACACTGTTTTTT.